Below are 13 T cell receptor beta chains sequenced from a single sample in a study of T cells in localized non-small cell lung cancer. TCRdb's table, derived via immunoSEQ multiplex PCR, lists solely in-frame clones and lacks some. Of fewer than 45,000 clones in the sample, approximately 90% were seen once. Sequencing was performed on peripheral blood, taken before any cancer treatment. The receptor set was obtained from a woman between 18 and 50 years old with stage III lung adenocarcinoma.

This chain links TRBV11-2 with TRBJ1-6, with a tentative D call TRBD1 (5 bases). This CDR3 has 15 residues. V lost 1 base to trimming and J lost 9 bases, with 13 bases between them. CDR1 and CDR2 from the germline V gene are SGHAT and FQNNGV. The CDR3 coding sequence is TGTGCCAGCAGCTTAGTTGTGGGTCAGGGTTCACCCCTCCACTTT. Translated, it gives CASSLVVGQGSPLHF.

This chain connects TRBV18 to TRBJ2-3; D may be TRBD2 (7 bases). The germline V gene encodes CDR1 KGHSH and CDR2 LQKENI. V was trimmed by 2 bases and J by 3 bases, leaving 12 bases between them. This CDR3 comprises 15 residues. The CDR3 here is CASSPSGTYTDTQYF. The CDR3 coding sequence is TGTGCCAGCTCACCAAGCGGGACATATACAGATACGCAGTATTTT.

This chain joins TRBV7-8 and TRBJ1-2; D is possibly TRBD1 (6 bases). The CDR3 is made up of 13 amino acids. Deletions cut 1 base from V and 7 bases from J, with 10 bases between. The germline gives CDR1 SGHVS, CDR2 FQNEAQ. The DNA of the CDR3 is TGTGCCAGCAGCTTAGGGGGGGCGGCTGGCTACACCTTC. Protein sequence: CASSLGGAAGYTF.

The CDR3, as DNA: TGTGCCAGCAGTGAATTCGGGGCCAACGTCCTGACTTTC. Translation gives CASSEFGANVLTF. J is TRBJ2-6 and V is TRBV25-1; the D is unclear. Deletions cut 1 base from V and 4 bases from J, with 2 bases between. Germline V lookup: CDR1 MGHDK, CDR2 SYGVNS. The CDR3 is 13 amino acids.

The genes are TRBV4-2 and TRBJ2-1; 11 nucleotides agree with TRBD2. J was trimmed by 8 bases and V by 2 bases; bases with no gene match: 5. In germline, CDR1 is LGHNA, CDR2 YNFKEQ. The CDR3 has 15 amino acids. The CDR3 DNA reads TGTGCCAGCAGCCAACTAGCGGGGGGTGCCGATGAGCAGTTCTTC. It codes for CASSQLAGGADEQFF.

The genes are TRBV5-1 and TRBJ2-1; no clear D gene. CDR3 size: 16 residues. Trimming cost V 0 bases and J 0 bases, with 10 bases left between them. Germline lookup yields CDR1 SGHRS and CDR2 YFSETQ. The CDR3 sequence: CASSLEQFSSYNEQFF. The CDR3 DNA sequence: TGCGCCAGCAGCTTGGAACAGTTTAGCTCCTACAATGAGCAGTTCTTC.

The chain recombines TRBV30 with TRBJ1-2; no definite D call. V was shortened by 8 bases and J by 4 bases, with 14 bases between the two germline ends. The CDR3 runs 12 residues. The V gene's germline CDR1 is GTSNPN and CDR2 SVGIG (reference sequence). CDR3 bases: TGTGCCGTCACCGGGCCTGGCTATGGCTACACCTTC. It is translated as CAVTGPGYGYTF.

This clone was found once. The chain combines TRBV6-5 with TRBJ2-7; tentatively, D is TRBD2 (6 bases). In germline, CDR1 is MNHEY, CDR2 SVGAGI. The germline V and J ends were trimmed by 8 bases and 3 bases, with 17 bases remaining between them. The CDR3 has 14 residues. The CDR3 DNA sequence: TGTGCCAGCTCCTTGGGGGGTTCGAGCTACGAGCAGTACTTC. Residues: CASSLGGSSYEQYF.

This chain uses TRBV2 with TRBJ1-2; 9 bases are shared with TRBD1. The V and J ends lost 9 bases and 7 bases, in that order; junction bases with no gene match: 9. The germline V gene encodes CDR1 SNHLY and CDR2 FYNNEI. This CDR3 has 13 residues. The CDR3 bases are TGTGCCAGTCTCCAACAGGGGGCTGCTGGCTACACCTTC. Its protein is CASLQQGAAGYTF.

V is TRBV18 and J is TRBJ2-3; 11 nucleotides agree with TRBD1. Germline CDR1 KGHSH, CDR2 LQKENI. V was pared by 1 base and J by 3 bases, with 3 bases of the junction left unmatched. CDR3 length: 16 residues. CDR3 bases: TGTGCCAGCTCACCACGGGACAGGGGGACAACAGATACGCAGTATTTT. Amino acids: CASSPRDRGTTDTQYF.

The V gene is TRBV27, the J gene TRBJ1-3; D is unresolved. The CDR3 spans 18 residues. V lost 2 bases and J lost 0, with 17 bases in between. Germline V lookup: CDR1 MNHEY, CDR2 SMNVEV (reference sequence). The CDR3 nucleotides read TGTGCCAGCAGTTTAGACGGCCGGGTGATCAACTCTGGAAACACCATATATTTT. Its protein is CASSLDGRVINSGNTIYF.

In nucleotides, the CDR3 is TGTGCCAGCAGCCCTGGACAGGGGCTGAACACTGAAGCTTTCTTT. Translated, it gives CASSPGQGLNTEAFF. The chain combines TRBV5-5 with TRBJ1-1; 9 bases line up with TRBD1. CDR1 is SGHKS, CDR2 YYEKEE, per germline (reference sequence). V shed 4 bases and J 0 bases; nucleotides not matched to a gene: 4. The length of the CDR3 is 15 residues.

J is TRBJ2-5 and V is TRBV30; 7 nucleotides line up with TRBD2. The junction had 7 bases not matched to a gene; V was cut back by 1 base and J by 5 bases. CDR1 and CDR2 (germline): GTSNPN, SVGIG (reference sequence). The CDR3 totals 14 residues. CDR3 coding DNA: TGTGCCTGGAGTGGGGGACTACCCGGGGAGACCCAGTACTTC. As protein: CAWSGGLPGETQYF.